This T cell receptor beta chain was documented in a study of CD8 T cells in Susac syndrome. General study points: It was acknowledged in the study that its TCR sequencing and HLA analysis involved a relatively small number of individuals.

The CDR3 is 13 amino acids. V lost 4 bases to trimming and J lost 4 bases; unmatched junction nucleotides: 1. CDR1 is LGHDT and CDR2 is YNNKEL in the germline V gene (reference sequence). The RNA, about 0.5 to 1 ug, was put through reverse transcription using random hexamers. TCRdb re-derived calls from the immunoSEQ multiplex PCR reads in MiXCR, one entry per CDR3 protein. The sample lists over 100,000 distinct CDR3 sequences, roughly 94% occurring once. Sequencing of TCR beta was performed on blood CD8+ and CD4+ T cells. Of note for this clonotype: The antigen is unknown.

The receptor was isolated from a human donor with Susac syndrome. The chain links TRBV3-1 to TRBJ1-5, with 7 bases matching TRBD1. Sequenced material: CD8+ T cells from PBMCs. CDR3 nucleotide sequence: TGTGCCAGCAGCCCGACAGGGAATCAGCCCCAGCATTTT. This encodes CASSPTGNQPQHF.